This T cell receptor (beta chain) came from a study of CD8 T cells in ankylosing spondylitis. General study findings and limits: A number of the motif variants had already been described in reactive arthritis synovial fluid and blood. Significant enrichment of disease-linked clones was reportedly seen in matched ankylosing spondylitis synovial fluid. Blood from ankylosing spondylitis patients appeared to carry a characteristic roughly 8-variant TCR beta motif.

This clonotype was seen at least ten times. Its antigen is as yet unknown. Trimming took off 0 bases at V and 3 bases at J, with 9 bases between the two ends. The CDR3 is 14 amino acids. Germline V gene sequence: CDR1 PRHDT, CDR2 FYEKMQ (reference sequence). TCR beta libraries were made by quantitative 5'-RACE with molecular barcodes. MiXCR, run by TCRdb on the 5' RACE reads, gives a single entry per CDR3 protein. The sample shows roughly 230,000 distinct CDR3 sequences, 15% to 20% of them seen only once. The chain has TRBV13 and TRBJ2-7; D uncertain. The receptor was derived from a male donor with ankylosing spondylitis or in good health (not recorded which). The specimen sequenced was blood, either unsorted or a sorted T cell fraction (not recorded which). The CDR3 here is CASSLGASDYEQYF. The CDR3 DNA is TGTGCCAGCAGCTTAGGGGCCAGTGACTACGAGCAGTACTTC.